A single T cell receptor beta chain is shown here with its context. As yet, its antigen is unknown. The sample is drawn from a study of T cell responses to AZD1222 COVID-19 vaccine. Study details: Second-dose timings of about 4 or about 12 weeks were pooled. The study, taken as a whole, reports: Donors were chiefly white British, with a greater number of females, and clonal diversity was perhaps underestimated. Spike was spanned by vaccine-associated CD4 TCRs, which were dominant at 160-218 and 743-854. Repertoires were collected only later (after the peak T cell response had occurred).

Repertoires were generated with immunoSEQ multiplex PCR, while TCRdb's copy carries only in-frame clones and drops some. The data show more than 110,000 clones, about 93% seen once. This clonotype originated in an adult in good health. Specimen: peripheral blood, collected on day 0 of AZD1222 vaccination.

The CDR3 loop is CASLPGENYGYTF. The DNA of the CDR3 is TGTGCCAGTCTTCCGGGAGAAAACTATGGCTACACCTTC. This chain joins TRBV28 and TRBJ1-2; D gene uncertain. In germline, CDR1 is MDHEN, CDR2 SYDVKM. This CDR3 spans 13 amino acids. The V gene lost 9 bases and the J gene lost 2 bases, with 13 bases spanning the gap.